A single sample is the source of the 10 T cell receptor beta chains below, sequenced in a study of tumor and adjacent non-tumor tissue in lung cancer. A modified ARM-PCR protocol with three rounds of nested PCR amplified TCRbeta. TCRdb fed the multiplex PCR reads into MiXCR, producing one record per CDR3 protein. The sample lists under 100,000 distinct CDR3 sequences; 61% were seen once. No cell sorting was done before RNA was extracted from the tissue. What was sequenced was lung tumor tissue. Every receptor here comes from a man in his 70s with non-small cell lung cancer.

About this clonotype: It may be a read error: a sequence one base away is much more abundant. The V gene is TRBV6-1, the J gene TRBJ2-3, with D hard to call. This CDR3 spans 14 amino acids. Germline values: CDR1 MNHNS, CDR2 SASEGT. The CDR3 loop reads CVSSSDVSTDTQYF. Written as DNA, the CDR3 is TGTGTCAGCAGTTCTGATGTTAGCACAGATACGCAGTATTTT.

Points on this clonotype: One junction end does not reproduce the germline sequence, and a read error may be involved. The chain carries TRBV11-2 and TRBJ1-1, with D possibly being TRBD1 (6 bases). The CDR3 is 15 amino acids. CDR1 is SGHAT, CDR2 FQNNGV, per germline. The CDR3 DNA is TGTGCCGGCAGCTTAGAAGGGGGAACGAACGCTGAAGCTTTCTTT. Translation: CAGSLEGGTNAEAFF.

There are many counts of this clonotype. This chain joins TRBV12-3 or TRBV12-4 and TRBJ1-5, with D tentatively TRBD1 (5 bases). The V gene lost 6 bases and the J gene lost 4 bases, with 13 bases spanning the gap. The length of the CDR3 is 14 residues. CDR3 in amino acids: CASRADSLNQPQHF. Here the CDR3 DNA reads TGTGCCAGCAGAGCTGACAGCTTAAATCAGCCCCAGCATTTT.

To note about this clonotype: One end of the junction fails to match germline, which may point to a read error. The V and J genes are TRBV2 and TRBJ2-3; TRBD1 aligns across 9 bases. The CDR3 is 15 amino acids. The V gene's germline CDR1 is SNHLY and CDR2 FYNNEI. The CDR3 DNA follows: TGTGCCAACAGTGGGGGACAGGGAGGCCCAGATACGCAGTATTTT. Protein: CANSGGQGGPDTQYF.

The chain uses TRBV12-3 or TRBV12-4 and TRBJ1-1; maybe TRBD1 (6 bases). CDR3 length: 14 residues. In nucleotides, the CDR3 is TGTATCAGCAGTTTGCGACAGGTCCGCACTGAAGCTTTCTTT. Protein sequence: CISSLRQVRTEAFF.

Note on this clonotype: The germline gene is not matched at one end of the junction; a read error may be the cause. The chain uses TRBV12-3 or TRBV12-4 and TRBJ2-7; 8 bases are shared with TRBD1. There are 16 residues in the CDR3. Here the CDR3 reads CPSSLQGDYSSYEQYF. For the CDR3, the DNA is TGTCCCAGCAGTTTACAGGGGGATTACTCCTCCTACGAGCAGTACTTC.

V gene TRBV28 combines with J gene TRBJ2-5; 7 bases line up with TRBD2. Per germline, CDR1 MDHEN and CDR2 SYDVKM. V dropped 2 bases and J dropped 9; count of bases not matched to a gene: 15. The CDR3 runs 16 residues. In nucleotides, the CDR3 is TGTGCCAGCAGTTTAGGAGCAGCGGGGCCCCCTGCGGCCCAGTACTTC. Its protein is CASSLGAAGPPAAQYF.

This clonotype is classed as medium-sized. J is TRBJ1-1 and V is TRBV28, with TRBD1 matching 9 bases. J gave up 10 bases and V 5 bases, and 5 bases lay outside the gene matches. Looked up from germline, CDR1 is MDHEN and CDR2 is SYDVKM. This CDR3 region has 12 residues. CDR3 protein: CASSPPDRGAFF. Written as DNA, the CDR3 is TGTGCCAGCAGTCCCCCGGACAGGGGAGCTTTCTTT.

CDR3: CASSLGAAHSQHF. CDR3 nucleotides: TGTGCCAGCAGTTTGGGGGCGGCGCACTCCCAGCATTTT. The chain employs TRBV12-3 or TRBV12-4 and TRBJ1-5, with D perhaps matching TRBD1 (6 bases). V was trimmed by 3 bases and J by 11 bases, leaving 14 bases between them. The CDR3 contains 13 residues.

For this clonotype: Just one base apart from a much larger clone, this may be a read error. J is TRBJ2-1 and V is TRBV7-9, with unresolved D. Germline V gene sequence: CDR1 SEHNR, CDR2 FQNEAQ (reference sequence). CDR3 length: 14 amino acids. The CDR3 DNA sequence: TGTGCCAGCAGCTTACCCGGCTACGCGAATGAGCACTTCTTC. Encoded protein: CASSLPGYANEHFF.